This TCR beta chain was profiled in a study of cytomegalovirus exposure and HLA in healthy donors. Across the study: HLA-typed donors were the source of about 81 million unique TCRs held in an early data release. Study results and caveats: Researchers reported in a later analysis that a missense DCLRE1C variant was tied to TCR beta V- and J-gene trimming. TCR beta chains numbering roughly 150 were designated cytomegalovirus-associated.

A remark on this clone: Its specificity is unknown.

The PCR was carried out with 60 Vbeta primers and 13 Jbeta primers. The method was immunoSEQ multiplex PCR; TCRdb's version includes in-frame clones alone and lacks a portion of them. The sample yields under 200,000 clones, around 75% seen once. V lost 4 bases and J lost 6, with 9 bases in between. Germline V gene sequence: CDR1 MDHEN, CDR2 SYDVKM. This CDR3 spans 12 amino acids. The sample taken for sequencing was PBMCs. This TCR was sampled from a human donor in good health. V usage is TRBV28 and J usage is TRBJ1-2; TRBD1 is a possible D gene (6 bases). Here the CDR3 reads CASSSGADGYTF. The CDR3 region has the DNA TGTGCCAGCAGTTCAGGGGCCGATGGCTACACCTTC.